These 7 T cell receptor beta chains share one sample of origin, sequenced in a study of T cell responses to AZD1222 COVID-19 vaccine. Assay: immunoSEQ multiplex PCR; the TCRdb copy retains only in-frame clones and omits some. The repertoire includes 150,000 to 200,000 clones, approximately 90% of them detected once, and 1.3% sits in the top ten. The sequenced sample was peripheral blood, obtained on day 0 of AZD1222 vaccination. Receptor source: an adult in good health.

For the CDR3, the DNA is TGCGCCAGCAGCCCACTCCCGGGACAGGGGGCCCACACAGATACGCAGTATTTT. This gives the protein CASSPLPGQGAHTDTQYF. The rearrangement uses TRBV5-1 and TRBJ2-3; 12 bases align to TRBD1. V lost 4 bases to trimming and J lost 2 bases; unmatched junction nucleotides: 11. Germline V gene sequence: CDR1 SGHRS, CDR2 YFSETQ. This CDR3 has 18 amino acids.

J is TRBJ1-1 and V is TRBV7-9; the match to TRBD1 covers 9 bases. CDR3 length: 12 amino acids. The V gene end was trimmed by 6 bases and the J gene end by 11 bases; junction bases not matched to a gene: 7. Germline CDR1 reads SEHNR; CDR2 reads FQNEAQ (reference sequence). CDR3 in amino acids: CASRRDRVGAFF. DNA for the CDR3: TGTGCCAGCAGGAGGGACAGGGTGGGCGCTTTCTTT.

V usage is TRBV13 and J usage is TRBJ2-3, with TRBD1 as a possible D gene (5 bases). CDR1 is PRHDT, CDR2 FYEKMQ, per germline (reference sequence). The CDR3 runs 14 residues. V was pared by 7 bases and J by 0 bases, with 11 bases between. The DNA for the CDR3 is TGTGCCAGCAATGTGGGGCACAGCACAGATACGCAGTATTTT. The encoded protein is CASNVGHSTDTQYF.

The chain employs TRBV7-9 and TRBJ1-6; TRBD1 agrees at 7 bases. The CDR3 is 16 amino acids. J was trimmed by 2 bases and V by 6 bases; bases with no gene match: 7. The germline V gene has CDR1 SEHNR and CDR2 FQNEAQ (reference sequence). CDR3 DNA sequence: TGTGCCAGCAGTCAGGGGGGGGAAACCTATAATTCACCCCTCCACTTT. Translation: CASSQGGETYNSPLHF.

The chain employs TRBV30 and TRBJ2-1; D is uncertain. This CDR3 has 12 residues. Germline V gives CDR1 GTSNPN, CDR2 SVGIG (reference sequence). Trimming took off 4 bases at V and 4 bases at J, with 8 bases between the two ends. CDR3 sequence (DNA): TGTGCCTGGAATCGCCAGTACAATGAGCAGTTCTTC. This sequence encodes CAWNRQYNEQFF.

The chain's CDR3 is CASSGRGGSYGYTF. CDR3 DNA: TGTGCCAGCAGCGGACGGGGAGGGAGCTATGGCTACACCTTC. The chain couples TRBV2 to TRBJ1-2; unclear D gene. CDR3 length equals 14 residues. The germline V gene has CDR1 SNHLY and CDR2 FYNNEI. Deletions cut 6 bases from V and 4 bases from J, with 15 bases between.

This clone occurred once. The rearrangement links TRBV6-1 to TRBJ1-6; D is ambiguous. The V end was cut by 0 bases, the J end by 15 bases, with 18 bases between. Germline V gene sequence: CDR1 MNHNS, CDR2 SASEGT. This CDR3 is 15 amino acids long. CDR3 sequence reads: CASSEASGGRVGLHF. For the CDR3, the DNA is TGTGCCAGCAGTGAAGCTTCGGGCGGACGGGTTGGCCTCCACTTT.